The entry below describes one T cell receptor (beta chain). No antigen is known for it. The assay was immunoSEQ multiplex PCR, and TCRdb's table has in-frame clones only and misses some. The table has more than 150,000 clones, 90% to 95% seen once. This entry is derived from a study of T cell responses to AZD1222 COVID-19 vaccine. Study-wide results and caveats: Spike-specific TCR breadth and depth both grew after two AZD1222 doses. The span of vaccine-associated CD4 TCRs extended across spike, with dominance at 160-218 and 743-854. Reportedly, nearly half the spike-specific TCRs target unmutated variant regions. Only five to seven AZD1222 recipients were seropositive at baseline.

Specimen: peripheral blood, collected 28 days after the second AZD1222 dose. The source is an adult who received the AZD1222 COVID-19 vaccine.

The CDR3 region is CASSTGTYEKLFF. In DNA, the CDR3 is TGTGCCAGCAGTACCGGGACATATGAAAAACTGTTTTTT. The chain joins TRBV12-3 or TRBV12-4 to TRBJ1-4, with a weak D call TRBD1 (6 bases). The CDR3 is made up of 13 amino acids. The V gene lost 5 bases and the J gene lost 6 bases, with 10 bases spanning the gap.